The sequence of this T cell receptor (beta chain) was determined in a study of shared clonotypes between healthy human individuals. With regard to this clone: The sample carries other DNA sequences with the same CDR3.

V was clipped by 0 bases and J by 2 bases; unmatched bases: 6. The CDR3 is made up of 16 amino acids. CDR1 and CDR2 (germline): SGHRS, YFSETQ. Here immunoSEQ multiplex PCR was the method, and the copy in TCRdb shows in-frame clones only, minus some. The data show about 2.4 million clones, under 95% seen once. The sample taken for sequencing was naive CD4+ T cells from PBMCs. The subset: CD45RA+ positively selected. The clonotype originates from a man aged 18 to 30 in good health. Some clones in this sample may be carry-over from other donors' samples. V is TRBV5-1 and J is TRBJ2-7; 9 bases are a match to TRBD2. CDR3 protein: CASSLGGLAGTYEQYF. CDR3 sequence (DNA): TGCGCCAGCAGCTTGGGGGGGCTAGCGGGAACCTACGAGCAGTACTTC.